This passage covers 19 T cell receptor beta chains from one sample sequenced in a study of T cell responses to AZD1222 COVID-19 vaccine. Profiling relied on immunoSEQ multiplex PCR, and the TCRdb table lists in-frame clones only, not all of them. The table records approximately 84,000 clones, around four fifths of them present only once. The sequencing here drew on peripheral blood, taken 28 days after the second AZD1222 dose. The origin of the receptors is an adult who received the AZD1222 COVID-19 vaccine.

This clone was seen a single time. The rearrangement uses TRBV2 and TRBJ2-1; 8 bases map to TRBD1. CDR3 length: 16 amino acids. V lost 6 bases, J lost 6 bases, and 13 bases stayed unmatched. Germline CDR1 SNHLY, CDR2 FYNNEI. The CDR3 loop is CASRTTGASIRNEQFF. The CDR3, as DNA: TGTGCCAGCAGAACGACAGGGGCCTCCATCCGCAATGAGCAGTTCTTC. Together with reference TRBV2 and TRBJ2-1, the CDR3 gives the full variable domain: EPEVTQTPSHQVTQMGQEVILRCVPISNHLYFYWYRQILGQKVEFLVSFYNNEISEKSEIFDDQFSVERPDGSNFTLKIRSTKLEDSAMYFCASRTTGASIRNEQFFGPGTRLTVL.

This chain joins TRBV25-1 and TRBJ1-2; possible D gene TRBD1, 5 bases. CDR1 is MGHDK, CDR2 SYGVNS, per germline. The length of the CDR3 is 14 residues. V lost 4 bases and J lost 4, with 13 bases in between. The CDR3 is CASSGGATVYGYTF. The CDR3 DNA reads TGTGCCAGCAGTGGAGGGGCGACAGTCTATGGCTACACCTTC.

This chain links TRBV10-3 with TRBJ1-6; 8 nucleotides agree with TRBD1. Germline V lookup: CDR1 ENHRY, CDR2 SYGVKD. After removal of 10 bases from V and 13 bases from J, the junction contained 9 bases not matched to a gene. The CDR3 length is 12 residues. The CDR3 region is CATGQGQAPLHF. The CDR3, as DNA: TGTGCCACCGGACAGGGCCAGGCGCCCCTCCACTTT.

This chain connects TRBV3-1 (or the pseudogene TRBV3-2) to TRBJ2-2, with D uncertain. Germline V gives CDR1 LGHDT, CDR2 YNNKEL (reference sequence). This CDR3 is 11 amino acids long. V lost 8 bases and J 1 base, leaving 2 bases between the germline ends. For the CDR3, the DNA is TGTGCCAGCCAGAACACCGGGGAGCTGTTTTTT. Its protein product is CASQNTGELFF.

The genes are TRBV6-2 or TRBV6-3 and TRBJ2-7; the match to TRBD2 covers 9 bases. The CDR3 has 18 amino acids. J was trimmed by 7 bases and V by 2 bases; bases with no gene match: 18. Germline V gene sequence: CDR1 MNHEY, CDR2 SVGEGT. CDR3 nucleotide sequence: TGTGCCAGCAGTTACCTGAGACCCCTAGCGGGATCGGGTCGGGAGCAGTACTTC. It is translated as CASSYLRPLAGSGREQYF.

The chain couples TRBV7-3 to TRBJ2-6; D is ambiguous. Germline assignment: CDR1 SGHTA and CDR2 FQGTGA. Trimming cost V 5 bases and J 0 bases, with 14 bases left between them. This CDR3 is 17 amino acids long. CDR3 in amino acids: CASSNPGRSSGANVLTF. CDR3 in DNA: TGTGCCAGCAGCAACCCTGGACGGAGCTCTGGGGCCAACGTCCTGACTTTC.

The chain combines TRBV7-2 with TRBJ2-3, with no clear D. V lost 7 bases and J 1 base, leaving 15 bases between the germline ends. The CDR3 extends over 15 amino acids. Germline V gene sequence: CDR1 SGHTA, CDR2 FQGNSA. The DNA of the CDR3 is TGTGCCAGCATCGCCGCTGGACGGGGCACAGATACGCAGTATTTT. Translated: CASIAAGRGTDTQYF.

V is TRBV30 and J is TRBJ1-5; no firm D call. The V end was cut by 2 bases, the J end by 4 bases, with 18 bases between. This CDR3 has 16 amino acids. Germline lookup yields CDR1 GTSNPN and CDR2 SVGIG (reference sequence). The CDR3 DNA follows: TGTGCCTGGAGTTCTCGTCGGACCCTTAATAATCAGCCCCAGCATTTT. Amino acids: CAWSSRRTLNNQPQHF. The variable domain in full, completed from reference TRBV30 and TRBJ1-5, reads SQTIHQWPATLVQPVGSPLSLECTVEGTSNPNLYWYRQAAGRGLQLLFYSVGIGQISSEVPQNLSASRPQDRQFILSSKKLLLSDSGFYLCAWSSRRTLNNQPQHFGDGTRLSIL.

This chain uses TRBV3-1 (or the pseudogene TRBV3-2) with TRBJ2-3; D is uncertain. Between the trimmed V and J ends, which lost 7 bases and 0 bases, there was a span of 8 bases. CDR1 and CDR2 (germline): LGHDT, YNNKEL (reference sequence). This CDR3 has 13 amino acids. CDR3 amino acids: CASTKGSTDTQYF. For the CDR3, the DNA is TGTGCCAGCACCAAAGGTAGCACAGATACGCAGTATTTT.

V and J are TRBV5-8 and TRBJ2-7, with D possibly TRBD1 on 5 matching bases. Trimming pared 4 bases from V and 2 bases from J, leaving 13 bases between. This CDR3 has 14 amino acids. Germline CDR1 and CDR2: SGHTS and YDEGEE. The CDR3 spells CASSPVGRAYEQYF. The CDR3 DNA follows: TGTGCCAGCAGCCCGGTGGGCAGGGCCTACGAGCAGTACTTC.

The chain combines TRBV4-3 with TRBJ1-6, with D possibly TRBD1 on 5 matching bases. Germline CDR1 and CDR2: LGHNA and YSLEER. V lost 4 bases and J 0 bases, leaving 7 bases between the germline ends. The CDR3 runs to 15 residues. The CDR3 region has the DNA TGCGCCAGCAGCCTTGACAGCTCCTATAATTCACCCCTCCACTTT. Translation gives CASSLDSSYNSPLHF.

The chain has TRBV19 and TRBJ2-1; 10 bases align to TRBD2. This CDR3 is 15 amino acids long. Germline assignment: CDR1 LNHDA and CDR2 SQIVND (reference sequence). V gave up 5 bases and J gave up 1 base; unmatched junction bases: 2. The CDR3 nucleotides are TGTGCCAGTAGTCCTAGCGGGAGTTCCTACAATGAGCAGTTCTTC. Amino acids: CASSPSGSSYNEQFF.

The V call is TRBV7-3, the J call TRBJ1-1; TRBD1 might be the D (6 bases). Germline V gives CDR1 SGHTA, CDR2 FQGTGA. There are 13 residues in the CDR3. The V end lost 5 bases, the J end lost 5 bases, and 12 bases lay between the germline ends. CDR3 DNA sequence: TGTGCCAGCAGCCGTCTGACAGGAACTGAAGCTTTCTTT. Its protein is CASSRLTGTEAFF.

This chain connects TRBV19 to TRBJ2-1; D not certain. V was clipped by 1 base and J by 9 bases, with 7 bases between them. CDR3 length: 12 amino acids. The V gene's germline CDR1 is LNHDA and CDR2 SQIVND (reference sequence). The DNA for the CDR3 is TGTGCCAGTAGTATAGGCCATAGTGAGCAGTTCTTC. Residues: CASSIGHSEQFF. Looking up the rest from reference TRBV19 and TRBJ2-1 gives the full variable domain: DGGITQSPKYLFRKEGQNVTLSCEQNLNHDAMYWYRQDPGQGLRLIYYSQIVNDFQKGDIAEGYSVSREKKESFPLTVTSAQKNPTAFYLCASSIGHSEQFFGPGTRLTVL.

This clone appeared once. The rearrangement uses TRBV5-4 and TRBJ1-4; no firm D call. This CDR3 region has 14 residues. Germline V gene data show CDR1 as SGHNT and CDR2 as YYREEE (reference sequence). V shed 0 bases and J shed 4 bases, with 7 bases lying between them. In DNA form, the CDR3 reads TGTGCCAGCAGCTTGGCCGCGAATAATGAAAAACTGTTTTTT. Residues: CASSLAANNEKLFF. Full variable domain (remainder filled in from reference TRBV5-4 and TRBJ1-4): ETGVTQSPTHLIKTRGQQVTLRCSSQSGHNTVSWYQQALGQGPQFIFQYYREEENGRGNFPPRFSGLQFPNYSSELNVNALELDDSALYLCASSLAANNEKLFFGSGTQLSVL.

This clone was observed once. CDR3 in amino acids: CAWSKGNQPQHF. The CDR3 region has the DNA TGTGCCTGGAGCAAGGGGAATCAGCCCCAGCATTTT. The chain employs TRBV30 and TRBJ1-5, with a tentative D call TRBD1 (5 bases). The CDR3 has 12 amino acids. V lost 3 bases and J lost 4, with 7 bases in between. From germline, CDR1 is GTSNPN and CDR2 SVGIG (reference sequence). Complete variable domain (other parts from reference TRBV30 and TRBJ1-5): SQTIHQWPATLVQPVGSPLSLECTVEGTSNPNLYWYRQAAGRGLQLLFYSVGIGQISSEVPQNLSASRPQDRQFILSSKKLLLSDSGFYLCAWSKGNQPQHFGDGTRLSIL.

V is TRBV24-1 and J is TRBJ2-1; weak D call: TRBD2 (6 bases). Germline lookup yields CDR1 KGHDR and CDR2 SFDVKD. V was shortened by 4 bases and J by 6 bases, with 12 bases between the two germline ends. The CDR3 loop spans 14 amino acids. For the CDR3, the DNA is TGTGCCACCAGTGAGGAGCGGGCCCCCAATGAGCAGTTCTTC. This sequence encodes CATSEERAPNEQFF.

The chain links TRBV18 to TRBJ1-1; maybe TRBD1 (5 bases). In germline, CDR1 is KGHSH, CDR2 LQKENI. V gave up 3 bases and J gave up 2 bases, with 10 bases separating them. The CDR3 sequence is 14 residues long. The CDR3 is CASSPPDSNTEAFF. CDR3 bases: TGTGCCAGCTCACCCCCCGACAGTAACACTGAAGCTTTCTTT.

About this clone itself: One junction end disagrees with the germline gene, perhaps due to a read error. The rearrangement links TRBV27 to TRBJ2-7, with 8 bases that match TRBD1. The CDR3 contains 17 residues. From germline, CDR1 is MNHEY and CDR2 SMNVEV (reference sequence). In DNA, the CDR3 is TGTGCCAGCAGTCCGGGGACAGGCCAACTCCCCTCCGACGAGCAGTACTTC. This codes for CASSPGTGQLPSDEQYF.